The 12 T cell receptor beta chains below come from one sample, sequenced in a study of spatial heterogeneity in lung cancer (dated by TCRdb to between 2018 and 2021). The library was built by means of 5' RACE. Data came from a NextSeq 500. The raw public reads went through TCRdb reprocessing: fastp at Q25, MiXCR clone calling, in-frame beta chains kept. Rows are unified per CDR3 protein, each entry keeping the most common DNA and genes. Across this sample there are some 44,000 distinct CDR3 sequences, with approximately 14% seen only once. 55% to 70% of the sample is held by the ten biggest clonotypes. The sample's time point, from its label and the paper: sample taken at primary tumor resection. For TCR sequencing, whole RNA was extracted from tumor and nontumor lung tissue, or from cryopreserved PBMC samples, and no cell sorting was done. Sequenced material: PBMCs, taken at surgery. The receptors derive from a male donor with early-stage non-small cell lung cancer.

This clonotype was seen repeatedly, ten times or more. J is TRBJ2-3 and V is TRBV20-1; perhaps TRBD1 as D (6 bases). Germline CDR1 reads DFQATT; CDR2 reads SNEGSKA (reference sequence). The CDR3 contains 14 residues. Trimming removed 6 bases at V and 1 base at J, with 14 bases between. The CDR3 reads CSAMDSLGTDTQYF. DNA for the CDR3: TGCAGTGCGATGGACAGCCTTGGCACAGATACGCAGTATTTT.

This clonotype was seen a few times. CDR3 sequence (DNA): TGTGCCAGCAGCTTGTCGGGGGACTATGGCTACACCTTC. Protein: CASSLSGDYGYTF. The rearrangement uses TRBV5-5 and TRBJ1-2, with D possibly being TRBD1 (5 bases). In germline, CDR1 is SGHKS, CDR2 YYEKEE (reference sequence). The CDR3 covers 13 residues. Trimming took 1 base from V and 3 from J, leaving 7 bases between them.

V gene TRBV28 combines with J gene TRBJ2-2; D is perhaps TRBD1 or TRBD2 (6 bases each). This CDR3 is 13 amino acids long. Trimming removed 7 bases at V and 6 bases at J, with 12 bases between. Germline V gene data show CDR1 as MDHEN and CDR2 as SYDVKM. CDR3 region: CASTTGGAGELFF. The DNA for the CDR3 is TGTGCCAGCACTACCGGGGGCGCCGGGGAGCTGTTTTTT.

Many counts were recorded for this clonotype. CDR3 coding DNA: TGTGCCAGCAGTGAACTCAAGACCCAGTACTTC. Its protein product is CASSELKTQYF. The chain combines TRBV2 with TRBJ2-5, with D uncertain. Germline V gene lookup returns CDR1 SNHLY and CDR2 FYNNEI. Between the trimmed V and J ends, which lost 2 bases and 6 bases, there was a span of 4 bases. The CDR3 spans 11 residues. The variable domain in full, completed from reference TRBV2 and TRBJ2-5, reads EPEVTQTPSHQVTQMGQEVILRCVPISNHLYFYWYRQILGQKVEFLVSFYNNEISEKSEIFDDQFSVERPDGSNFTLKIRSTKLEDSAMYFCASSELKTQYFGPGTRLLVL.

This chain links TRBV4-2 with TRBJ1-5; a weak D match, TRBD1 (5 bases). Germline-derived CDR1 and CDR2 are LGHNA and YNFKEQ. V lost 4 bases and J lost 0, with 10 bases in between. The CDR3 extends over 15 amino acids. CDR3 DNA sequence: TGTGCCAGCAGCCCCAACAGGATTAGCAATCAGCCCCAGCATTTT. This encodes CASSPNRISNQPQHF.

This clonotype showed up many times. The chain recombines TRBV9 with TRBJ2-1, with TRBD1 identical over 8 bases. The germline V gene has CDR1 SGDLS and CDR2 YYNGEE. The CDR3 extends over 15 amino acids. J gave up 10 bases and V 4 bases, and 13 bases lay outside the gene matches. The CDR3 loop is CASSPRAFQGAEQFF. In DNA, the CDR3 is TGTGCCAGCAGCCCTCGGGCCTTCCAGGGGGCGGAGCAGTTCTTC.

This clonotype was seen only a few times. This chain connects TRBV7-6 to TRBJ2-3; no clear D gene. With 5 bases removed from V and 2 bases from J, the gap between germline ends came to 8 bases. Germline V lookup: CDR1 SGHVS, CDR2 FNYEAQ. CDR3 size: 13 residues. The chain's CDR3 is CASSRLYTDTQYF. The CDR3 DNA reads TGTGCCAGCAGCCGACTTTACACAGATACGCAGTATTTT.

V usage is TRBV6-1 and J usage is TRBJ2-1; 9 nucleotides match TRBD1. Germline V gene sequence: CDR1 MNHNS, CDR2 SASEGT. The CDR3 length is 14 residues. V lost 4 bases and J lost 7; bases outside the gene matches: 5. The CDR3 here is CASSANRGPNEQFF. The CDR3 region has the DNA TGTGCCAGCAGTGCAAACAGGGGGCCGAATGAGCAGTTCTTC.

The V gene is TRBV20-1, the J gene TRBJ1-2, with D perhaps TRBD1 (6 bases). This CDR3 comprises 14 residues. V was pared by 0 bases and J by 6 bases, with 14 bases between. Germline values: CDR1 DFQATT, CDR2 SNEGSKA (reference sequence). CDR3 sequence (DNA): TGCAGTGCTAGAGAGGGAAGGGCAGGGGATGGCTACACCTTC. It translates to CSAREGRAGDGYTF.

The table lists this clonotype with a few counts. J is TRBJ2-3 and V is TRBV5-1, with D hard to call. Germline V gives CDR1 SGHRS, CDR2 YFSETQ. This CDR3 has 15 residues. V lost 4 bases, J lost 0 bases, and 12 bases lay in between. CDR3 DNA sequence: TGCGCCAGCAGCAAGGGCATTTCTAGCACAGATACGCAGTATTTT. Protein sequence: CASSKGISSTDTQYF.

Only a few counts were recorded for this clonotype. The chain joins TRBV10-3 to TRBJ1-1, with TRBD1 matching 7 bases. This CDR3 spans 16 amino acids. The V and J ends lost 0 bases and 0 bases, in that order; junction bases with no gene match: 4. Per the germline V gene, CDR1 is ENHRY and CDR2 is SYGVKD. The CDR3 DNA reads as TGTGCCATCAGTGAGTCGACAGGGATTATGAACACTGAAGCTTTCTTT. Its protein is CAISESTGIMNTEAFF.

This clonotype occurred a few times. V gene TRBV10-3 combines with J gene TRBJ2-3; TRBD2 might be the D (5 bases). V lost 7 bases and J 0 bases, leaving 11 bases between the germline ends. The length of the CDR3 is 14 residues. Germline loops: CDR1 ENHRY, CDR2 SYGVKD. CDR3 sequence reads: CAITEATSTDTQYF. CDR3 bases: TGTGCCATCACGGAGGCAACTAGCACAGATACGCAGTATTTT.